The rows below give T cell receptor beta chains drawn from one sample of a study of blood T cell repertoires in COVID-19. TCRdb's table, derived via immunoSEQ multiplex PCR, lists solely in-frame clones and lacks some. The table shows 200,000 to 300,000 clones, with roughly 90% occurring only once. The material sequenced was peripheral blood. These receptors came from a woman aged 25 to 39 with acute or convalescent COVID-19. CDR3s include the opening cysteine and the closing phenylalanine or tryptophan. Each record gives: V gene, clone size, J gene, D gene, CDR3 protein, CDR3 DNA. A D gene is named only where the DNA matches it firmly. Expanded clones are given a class, and other clones once, few, many or no size at all.

TRBV5-6	-	TRBJ1-2	-	CASSTSTAGMNYGYTF	TGTGCCAGCAGCACCTCGACAGCCGGAATGAACTATGGCTACACCTTC
TRBV19	-	TRBJ2-1	TRBD2	CASRVAGAFTGNEQFF	TGTGCCAGTAGAGTAGCGGGAGCCTTCACTGGCAATGAGCAGTTCTTC
TRBV6-5	-	TRBJ1-5	-	CASKPRQLGNQPQHF	TGTGCCAGCAAACCCCGACAGCTCGGCAATCAGCCCCAGCATTTT
TRBV6-2/TRBV6-3	-	TRBJ2-1	TRBD1	CASSYGDSTSREQFF	TGTGCCAGCAGTTACGGGGACAGCACTTCGAGGGAGCAGTTCTTC
TRBV6-2/TRBV6-3	-	TRBJ2-1	TRBD1	CASSGFLGDSYNEQFF	TGTGCCAGCAGTGGCTTTTTGGGGGACAGCTACAATGAGCAGTTCTTC
TRBV6-5	-	TRBJ1-6	-	CASSYEAGVNSPLHF	TGTGCCAGCAGTTACGAGGCAGGGGTTAATTCACCCCTCCACTTT
TRBV9	-	TRBJ1-1	-	CASSPRQQDHGTEAFF	TGTGCCAGCAGCCCTCGTCAACAAGACCACGGGACTGAAGCTTTCTTT
TRBV27	-	TRBJ2-7	-	CASSLRTPLEQYF	TGTGCCAGCAGTTTACGGACACCGCTAGAGCAGTACTTC
TRBV19	-	TRBJ1-5	TRBD1	CASSIGRGPNQPQHF	TGTGCCAGTAGTATTGGCAGGGGGCCCAATCAGCCCCAGCATTTT
TRBV7-3	-	TRBJ2-3	-	CASSSSSASTDTQYF	TGTGCCAGCAGCTCCTCTAGCGCTAGCACAGATACGCAGTATTTT
TRBV9	-	TRBJ2-2	-	CASSVVGQLTGELFF	TGTGCCAGCAGCGTAGTTGGACAGCTGACCGGGGAGCTGTTTTTT
TRBV4-3	-	TRBJ1-4	-	CASSQFRGANEKLFF	TGCGCCAGCAGCCAATTTCGGGGTGCCAATGAAAAACTGTTTTTT
TRBV12-3/TRBV12-4	-	TRBJ2-3	-	CASSSGDTDTQYF	TGTGCCAGCAGTTCCGGGGACACAGATACGCAGTATTTT
TRBV6-2/TRBV6-3	-	TRBJ2-7	TRBD2	CASSYSPGLAGSQNF	TGTGCCAGCAGTTACTCACCGGGACTAGCGGGGTCTCAGAACTTC
TRBV5-4	-	TRBJ1-1	TRBD1	CASSPRTGLNTEAFF	TGTGCCAGCAGCCCACGGACAGGTCTGAACACTGAAGCTTTCTTT
TRBV12-3/TRBV12-4	once	TRBJ1-1	-	CASSSQGTEAFF	TGTGCCAGCTCATCGCAGGGCACTGAAGCTTTCTTT
TRBV5-8	-	TRBJ1-1	-	CASSLASDEAFF	TGTGCCAGCAGCTTGGCGTCAGATGAAGCTTTCTTT
TRBV2	-	TRBJ2-5	TRBD1	CASKGGQGAGETQYF	TGTGCCAGCAAAGGGGGACAGGGGGCCGGAGAGACCCAGTACTTC
TRBV7-6	-	TRBJ1-3	TRBD1	CASSRSPGQVGNTIYF	TGTGCCAGCAGCCGTTCTCCGGGACAGGTTGGAAACACCATATATTTT
TRBV18	-	TRBJ2-6	TRBD1	CASSLAGTGGFSGANVLTF	TGTGCCAGCTCACTGGCCGGGACAGGGGGTTTCTCTGGGGCCAACGTCCTGACTTTC
TRBV10-3	-	TRBJ2-1	-	CAISESSGSGYNEQFF	TGTGCCATCAGTGAGTCTAGCGGTTCAGGCTACAATGAGCAGTTCTTC
TRBV7-8	-	TRBJ2-7	TRBD2	CASSSTSGRVLRYEQYF	TGTGCCAGCAGCTCGACTAGCGGGAGGGTTCTCAGGTACGAGCAGTACTTC